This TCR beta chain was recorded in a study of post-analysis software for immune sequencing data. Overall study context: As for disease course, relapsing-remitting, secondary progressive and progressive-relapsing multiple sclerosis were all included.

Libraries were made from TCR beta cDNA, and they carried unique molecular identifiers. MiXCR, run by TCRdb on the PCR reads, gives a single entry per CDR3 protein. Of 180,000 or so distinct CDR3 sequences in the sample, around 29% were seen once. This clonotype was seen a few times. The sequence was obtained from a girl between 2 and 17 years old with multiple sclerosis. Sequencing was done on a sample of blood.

This chain's CDR3 is CASSLGDRGITEAFF. CDR3 DNA: TGCGCCAGCAGCTTGGGGGACAGGGGGATTACTGAAGCTTTCTTT. The rearrangement joins TRBV5-1 to TRBJ1-1; 11 bases are a match to TRBD1. This CDR3 is built from 15 residues. Germline lookup yields CDR1 SGHRS and CDR2 YFSETQ. With V trimmed by 0 bases and J by 5 bases, 3 bases remained unmatched.